Below, 31 T cell receptor beta chains from the same sample are listed, as sequenced in a study of early T cells in non-severe SARS-CoV-2 infection. TCRdb used MiXCR to reprocess the 5' RACE reads, holding one entry per CDR3 protein. The sample comprises about 43,000 distinct CDR3 sequences, approximately 11% of which are singletons, and roughly 9.7% rests with the top ten. The sequenced sample was whole blood. The receptor set was obtained from an adult who was a healthcare worker with PCR-confirmed SARS-CoV-2 infection or an uninfected control (not recorded which).

This clonotype was counted a few times. CDR3 sequence reads: CASSLARVERYPNYGYTF. The CDR3 DNA reads TGTGCCAGCAGCTTAGCCCGAGTGGAGAGATACCCTAACTATGGCTACACCTTC. The chain uses TRBV7-9 and TRBJ1-2, with D uncertain. CDR1 is SEHNR, CDR2 FQNEAQ, per germline (reference sequence). This CDR3 contains 18 residues. Trimming took 0 bases from V and 0 from J, leaving 17 bases between them.

The J gene is TRBJ2-7, the V gene TRBV2, with TRBD1 matching 8 bases. Trimming cost V 4 bases and J 3 bases; bases outside gene matches: 2. The germline V gene encodes CDR1 SNHLY and CDR2 FYNNEI. The CDR3 length is 13 residues. The CDR3 region is CASSGGQDYEQYF. The CDR3 nucleotides are TGTGCCAGCAGTGGGGGACAGGACTACGAGCAGTACTTC. The full variable domain, in which reference TRBV2 and TRBJ2-7 provide the parts outside the CDR3, is EPEVTQTPSHQVTQMGQEVILRCVPISNHLYFYWYRQILGQKVEFLVSFYNNEISEKSEIFDDQFSVERPDGSNFTLKIRSTKLEDSAMYFCASSGGQDYEQYFGPGTRLTVT.

This clonotype was seen a few times. This chain joins TRBV12-3 or TRBV12-4 and TRBJ2-5; no reliable D call. V lost 8 bases and J lost 5, with 9 bases in between. The length of the CDR3 is 11 residues. The CDR3 reads CASGRGETQYF. CDR3 sequence (DNA): TGTGCCAGCGGACGTGGGGAGACCCAGTACTTC.

The table lists this clonotype with a few counts. The gene calls are TRBV29-1 and TRBJ2-7; D is perhaps TRBD1 (5 bases). V was cut by 7 bases and J by 3 bases, with 13 bases left in between. The germline gives CDR1 SQVTM, CDR2 ANQGSEA. This CDR3 contains 12 residues. DNA for the CDR3: TGCAGCGCCAAGCAGGGCGGCTACGAGCAGTACTTC. This encodes CSAKQGGYEQYF.

Many counts were recorded for this clonotype. The CDR3 coding sequence is TGTGCCAGCAGCTGGGGGCGGGCGGGCACAGATACGCAGTATTTT. It specifies CASSWGRAGTDTQYF. The genes are TRBV7-3 and TRBJ2-3, with D possibly being TRBD1 (6 bases). V shed 4 bases and J shed 1 base, with 12 bases lying between them. The CDR3 covers 15 residues. Per germline, CDR1 SGHTA and CDR2 FQGTGA.

This clonotype was counted at least ten times. No DNA is shown, since the ends of the CDR3 on it are uncertain; the CDR3 is the one TCRdb lists. The chain has TRBV21-1 and TRBJ2-6. TRBV21-1 is a pseudogene locus. The CDR3 spans 16 amino acids, including both terminal residues. The CDR3 spells CASSNRVASGANVLTF.

The chain joins TRBV7-2 to TRBJ2-5; D unresolved. V was cut by 8 bases and J by 2 bases, with 0 bases left in between. The CDR3 consists of 9 residues. Germline CDR1 and CDR2: SGHTA and FQGNSA. Here the CDR3 DNA reads TGTGCCAGCCAAGAGACCCAGTACTTC. It yields the protein CASQETQYF.

This clonotype appeared many times. This sequence joins TRBV10-3 and TRBJ2-7, with TRBD1 identical over 7 bases. This CDR3 has 14 amino acids. Germline V lookup: CDR1 ENHRY, CDR2 SYGVKD. The ends lost 8 bases at V and 4 bases at J; junction bases unmatched: 11. CDR3 sequence (DNA): TGTGCCATCGGAGAACAGGGGAATGGGTACGAGCAGTACTTC. Protein sequence: CAIGEQGNGYEQYF.

In its sample, this clonotype was seen many times. This chain uses TRBV15 with TRBJ2-2, with 8 positions matching TRBD1. The CDR3 spans 14 residues. Germline values: CDR1 LNHNV, CDR2 YYDKDF (reference sequence). Trimming took 9 bases from V and 0 from J; bases not matched to a gene: 3. The CDR3 nucleotides read TGTGCCACTACGACAGGGGCGAACACCGGGGAGCTGTTTTTT. Its translation is CATTTGANTGELFF. Full variable domain (outside the CDR3, taken from reference TRBV15 and TRBJ2-2): DAMVIQNPRYQVTQFGKPVTLSCSQTLNHNVMYWYQQKSSQAPKLLFHYYDKDFNNEADTPDNFQSRRPNTSFCFLDIRSPGLGDTAMYLCATTTGANTGELFFGEGSRLTVL.

The chain combines TRBV10-3 with TRBJ2-6; TRBD1 aligns across 11 bases. This CDR3 contains 19 residues. Germline CDR1 and CDR2: ENHRY and SYGVKD. The V segment lost 4 bases and the J segment 2 bases; nucleotides outside the gene matches: 10. The CDR3 DNA reads as TGTGCCATCAGTGCGTGGACAGGGGGCCAGGGTCCTGGGGCCAACGTCCTGACTTTC. Its translation: CAISAWTGGQGPGANVLTF.

This rearrangement joins TRBV20-1 to TRBJ2-7; TRBD1 or TRBD2 may be the D gene (6 bases each). Trimming shortened V by 0 bases and J by 0 bases, and 15 bases separated the two germline ends. The CDR3 extends over 16 amino acids. The germline V gene has CDR1 DFQATT and CDR2 SNEGSKA (reference sequence). The CDR3 sequence: CSARDRQGGYSYEQYF. The CDR3 bases are TGCAGTGCTAGAGATAGGCAAGGGGGGTACTCCTACGAGCAGTACTTC.

This clonotype came up many times. The chain uses TRBV29-1 and TRBJ1-1; tentative D call: TRBD1 (6 bases). V was pared by 7 bases and J by 8 bases, with 14 bases between. CDR3 length equals 11 residues. From germline, CDR1 is SQVTM and CDR2 ANQGSEA. The CDR3 coding sequence is TGCAGCGCCAGGGGAGACAAGGAAGCTTTCTTT. As protein: CSARGDKEAFF.

This sequence joins TRBV19 and TRBJ2-2, with D maybe TRBD2 (5 bases). Germline CDR1 LNHDA, CDR2 SQIVND (reference sequence). V was clipped by 0 bases and J by 4 bases, with 6 bases between them. The CDR3 totals 14 residues. CDR3 bases: TGTGCCAGTAGTATAGATCGGGGCACCGGGGAGCTGTTTTTT. The encoded protein is CASSIDRGTGELFF. Using reference TRBV19 and TRBJ2-2 for the parts outside the CDR3, the full variable domain is DGGITQSPKYLFRKEGQNVTLSCEQNLNHDAMYWYRQDPGQGLRLIYYSQIVNDFQKGDIAEGYSVSREKKESFPLTVTSAQKNPTAFYLCASSIDRGTGELFFGEGSRLTVL.

The V call is TRBV7-9, the J call TRBJ1-5, with 7 bases lining up with TRBD1. The CDR3 runs 16 residues. From germline, CDR1 is SEHNR and CDR2 FQNEAQ (reference sequence). With 5 bases clipped from V and 2 bases from J, the junction kept 9 bases outside the gene matches. Here the CDR3 DNA reads TGTGCCAGCAGCCGAGGCACAGGGGAAGGCAATCAGCCCCAGCATTTT. Translation gives CASSRGTGEGNQPQHF.

The chain recombines TRBV11-1 with TRBJ2-5; no clear D. V lost 2 bases, J lost 3 bases, and 7 bases lay in between. The CDR3 runs to 13 residues. Germline V gene lookup returns CDR1 SGHAT and CDR2 FQDESV (reference sequence). CDR3 in amino acids: CASSLSREETQYF. Here the CDR3 DNA reads TGTGCCAGCAGCTTAAGCAGAGAAGAGACCCAGTACTTC.

In this sample, this clonotype turned up a few times. The J gene is TRBJ1-5, the V gene TRBV7-2, with a weak D call TRBD1 (6 bases). CDR3 size: 16 residues. Deletions cut 6 bases from V and 2 bases from J, with 17 bases between. Germline assignment: CDR1 SGHTA and CDR2 FQGNSA. This CDR3 is CASRERGGTGNQPQHF. The CDR3 DNA sequence: TGTGCCAGCAGGGAAAGGGGGGGGACGGGCAATCAGCCCCAGCATTTT.

In its sample, this clonotype was seen a few times. The CDR3: CASSLGGVNEQFF. In DNA form, the CDR3 reads TGTGCCAGCAGTCTGGGGGGGGTCAATGAGCAGTTCTTC. The rearrangement uses TRBV25-1 and TRBJ2-1; 7 bases map to TRBD2. Germline assignment: CDR1 MGHDK and CDR2 SYGVNS. V shed 5 bases, J shed 6 bases, and the junction held 4 bases outside the gene matches. The CDR3 has 13 residues.

This clonotype was seen a handful of times. The V and J genes are TRBV12-3 or TRBV12-4 and TRBJ2-7, with 10 bases that match TRBD1. The CDR3 consists of 15 residues. After removal of 5 bases from V and 4 bases from J, the junction contained 8 bases not matched to a gene. The CDR3 loop reads CASSKPGQGFYEQYF. CDR3 nucleotides: TGTGCCAGCAGTAAACCGGGACAGGGGTTTTACGAGCAGTACTTC.

The V gene is TRBV6-1, the J gene TRBJ2-7, with unresolved D. CDR1 and CDR2 (germline): MNHNS, SASEGT. Trimming took 6 bases from V and 3 from J, leaving 9 bases between them. The CDR3 runs 12 residues. The CDR3 region is CASRADYYEQYF. The CDR3 nucleotides read TGTGCCAGCAGAGCAGATTACTACGAGCAGTACTTC.

This clonotype was detected only a few times. This chain joins TRBV4-2 and TRBJ1-1, with 7 bases aligning to TRBD1. The CDR3 covers 17 residues. Unmatched junction bases numbered 8, after V lost 1 base and J lost 0 bases. The V gene's germline CDR1 is LGHNA and CDR2 YNFKEQ. The CDR3 DNA is TGTGCCAGCAGCCAAGTAATAGGGACAGTGCTGAACACTGAAGCTTTCTTT. Its translation is CASSQVIGTVLNTEAFF.

Many counts were recorded for this clonotype. The CDR3 DNA sequence: TGTGCCAGCTCACCACCCCCTCCGGGGGAACAGCCCCAGCATTTT. It encodes CASSPPPPGEQPQHF. V and J are TRBV18 and TRBJ1-5, with a weak D call TRBD1 (5 bases). The germline V gene has CDR1 KGHSH and CDR2 LQKENI. Trimming took off 0 bases at V and 7 bases at J, with 13 bases between the two ends. This CDR3 is 15 amino acids long.

The chain employs TRBV29-1 and TRBJ1-1; the match to TRBD1 covers 7 bases. The CDR3 loop spans 12 amino acids. Germline loops: CDR1 SQVTM, CDR2 ANQGSEA. The V and J ends lost 5 bases and 10 bases, in that order; junction bases with no gene match: 10. The CDR3 nucleotides read TGCAGCGTTCTGGAAAGCCAGGGGGGAGCTTTCTTT. Translated: CSVLESQGGAFF.

The chain combines TRBV20-1 with TRBJ1-5, with a possible D match to TRBD1 (5 bases). V lost 3 bases, J lost 4 bases, and 7 bases lay in between. CDR1 DFQATT and CDR2 SNEGSKA come from the germline V gene (reference sequence). The CDR3 has 12 amino acids. The chain's CDR3 is CSARGGNQPQHF. In DNA, the CDR3 is TGCAGTGCTAGGGGGGGTAATCAGCCCCAGCATTTT.

By sample fraction, this clonotype is medium-sized (0.01 to 0.1%). The rearrangement links TRBV9 to TRBJ2-5; no firm D call. Germline CDR1 reads SGDLS; CDR2 reads YYNGEE. Trimming pared 2 bases from V and 1 base from J, leaving 6 bases between. This CDR3 contains 13 residues. Here the CDR3 DNA reads TGTGCCAGCAGCGTTGCCCGCCAAGAGACCCAGTACTTC. Its protein is CASSVARQETQYF.

This clonotype was counted between two and nine times. This chain connects TRBV11-2 to TRBJ2-3; TRBD2 matches 12 bases. This CDR3 comprises 18 residues. CDR1 and CDR2 from the germline V gene are SGHAT and FQNNGV. V shed 2 bases and J 0 bases; nucleotides not matched to a gene: 6. The CDR3 loop reads CASSLQLAGGHSTDTQYF. CDR3 bases: TGTGCCAGCAGCTTACAACTAGCGGGGGGACATAGCACAGATACGCAGTATTTT.

This clonotype was seen just once. This may come from a read error, since a much larger clone is one base off. The gene calls are TRBV6-2 or TRBV6-3 and TRBJ1-1; tentative D call: TRBD1 (5 bases). This CDR3 has 15 amino acids. Germline CDR1 and CDR2: MNHEY and SVGEGT. CDR3 protein: CVSSDLVGEGVEAFF. DNA for the CDR3: TGTGTCAGCAGCGATCTGGTAGGGGAGGGTGTCGAAGCTTTCTTT.

This clonotype was found many times. The chain employs TRBV6-5 and TRBJ1-6; D may be TRBD1 (5 bases). V lost 2 bases and J lost 8, with 10 bases in between. This CDR3 is built from 14 residues. CDR1 and CDR2 from the germline V gene are MNHEY and SVGAGI. The CDR3 spells CASSYGGADSPLHF. CDR3 coding DNA: TGTGCCAGCAGTTACGGGGGAGCAGATTCACCCCTCCACTTT.

This clonotype was recorded a few times. The rearrangement joins TRBV29-1 to TRBJ1-1; possibly TRBD1 for D (5 bases). The ends were cut back, 3 bases at V and 0 bases at J, with 8 bases in the middle. This CDR3 spans 13 amino acids. Germline V gives CDR1 SQVTM, CDR2 ANQGSEA. This chain's CDR3 is CSVDRGMNTEAFF. The CDR3 DNA follows: TGCAGCGTTGATAGGGGCATGAACACTGAAGCTTTCTTT. The whole variable domain, filled in from reference TRBV29-1 and TRBJ1-1, reads SAVISQKPSRDICQRGTSLTIQCQVDSQVTMMFWYRQQPGQSLTLIATANQGSEATYESGFVIDKFPISRPNLTFSTLTVSNMSPEDSSIYLCSVDRGMNTEAFFGQGTRLTVV.

This clonotype showed up just a few times. The gene calls are TRBV6-6 and TRBJ1-2; 10 bases are shared with TRBD1. The V segment lost 7 bases and the J segment 5 bases; nucleotides outside the gene matches: 7. The germline V gene has CDR1 MNHNY and CDR2 SVGAGI (reference sequence). This CDR3 spans 14 amino acids. The CDR3 DNA reads TGTGCCAGCAAGGGACAGGGGCAGGGGTATGGCTACACCTTC. It codes for CASKGQGQGYGYTF.

The gene calls are TRBV6-6 and TRBJ1-6; no clear D. CDR1 and CDR2 (germline): MNHNY, SVGAGI (reference sequence). V was pared by 0 bases and J by 7 bases, with 10 bases between. The CDR3 loop spans 15 amino acids. CDR3 DNA sequence: TGTGCCAGCAGTTACTCAGGGTCCCTAAATTCACCCCTCCACTTT. Protein sequence: CASSYSGSLNSPLHF.

In this sample, this clonotype turned up many times. This sequence joins TRBV10-2 and TRBJ1-5; D remains ambiguous. Germline values: CDR1 WSHSY, CDR2 SAAADI. This CDR3 is 13 amino acids long. V lost 6 bases and J 4 bases, leaving 10 bases between the germline ends. Written as DNA, the CDR3 is TGCGCCAGCAGCGGACGGAAAAATCAGCCCCAGCATTTT. It codes for CASSGRKNQPQHF.